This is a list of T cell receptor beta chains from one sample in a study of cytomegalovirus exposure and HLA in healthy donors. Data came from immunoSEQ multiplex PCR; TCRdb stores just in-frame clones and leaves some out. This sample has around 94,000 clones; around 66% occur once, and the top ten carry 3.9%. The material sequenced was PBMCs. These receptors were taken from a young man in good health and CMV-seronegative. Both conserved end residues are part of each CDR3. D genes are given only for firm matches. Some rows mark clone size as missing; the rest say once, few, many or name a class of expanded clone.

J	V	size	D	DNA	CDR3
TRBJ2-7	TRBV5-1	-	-	TGCGCCAGCAGCTCAGAGCCCCTAGTACCCGAGCAGTACTTC	CASSSEPLVPEQYF
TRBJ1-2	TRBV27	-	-	TGTGCCAGCAGTTCAACAGCCATCTATGGCTACACCTTC	CASSSTAIYGYTF
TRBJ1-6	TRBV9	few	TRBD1	TGTGCCAGCAGCGAGGACAGGGTTTATAATTCACCCCTCCACTTT	CASSEDRVYNSPLHF
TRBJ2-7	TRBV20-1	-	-	TGCAGTGCTAGAGTCCAGGCGGAGCAGTACTTC	CSARVQAEQYF
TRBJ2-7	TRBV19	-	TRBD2	TGTGCCAGTAGTATTCGGGCTAGCGGGAGGAGAGGCGAGCAGTACTTC	CASSIRASGRRGEQYF
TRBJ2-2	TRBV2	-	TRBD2	TGTGCCAGCAGCGCCTTAGCGGGAGGGCCAATCGGGGAGCTGTTTTTT	CASSALAGGPIGELFF
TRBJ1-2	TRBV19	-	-	TGTGCCAGTAGAATAGGGGGGGATCGCTATGGCTACACCTTC	CASRIGGDRYGYTF
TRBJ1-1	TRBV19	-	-	TGTGCCAGTAGTATAGAACAATACAGCCGCACTGAAGCTTTCTTT	CASSIEQYSRTEAFF
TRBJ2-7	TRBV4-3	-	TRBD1	TGCGCCAGCAGCCCGGGACAGCAAGCCTACGAGCAGTACTTC	CASSPGQQAYEQYF
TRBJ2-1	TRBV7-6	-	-	TGTGCCAGCAGCTTAGCGGGACATGCGAACAATGAGCAGTTCTTC	CASSLAGHANNEQFF
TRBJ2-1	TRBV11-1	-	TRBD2	TGTGCCAGCAGCCCGCAGGCGGCGGGAGGGTTGAGTGAGCAGTTCTTC	CASSPQAAGGLSEQFF
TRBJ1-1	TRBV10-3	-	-	TGTGCCATCAGACTTAACACTGAAGCTTTCTTT	CAIRLNTEAFF
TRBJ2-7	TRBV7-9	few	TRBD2	TGTGCCAGCAGCTTATGGGCGGGAGTCACCTACGAGCAGTACTTC	CASSLWAGVTYEQYF
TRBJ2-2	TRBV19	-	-	TGTGCCAGTAGTGTTAGCATGAACACCGGGGAGCTGTTTTTT	CASSVSMNTGELFF
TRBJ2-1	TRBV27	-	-	TGTGCCAGCGGATACCAAACTAGAGATGGTGAGCAGTTCTTC	CASGYQTRDGEQFF
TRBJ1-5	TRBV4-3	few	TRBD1	TGCGCCAGCAGCCAAAGCGACAGGGATGGCAATCAGCCCCAGCATTTT	CASSQSDRDGNQPQHF
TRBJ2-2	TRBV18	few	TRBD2	TGTGCCAGCTCACCACGCGGGGGGCCGAACACCGGGGAGCTGTTTTTT	CASSPRGGPNTGELFF
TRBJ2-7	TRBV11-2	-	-	TGTGCCAGCAGCTCCGTGCGCGGCTACGAGCAGTACTTC	CASSSVRGYEQYF
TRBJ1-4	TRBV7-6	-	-	TGTGCCAGCAGCTTAGAGGCGGATAATGAAAAACTGTTTTTT	CASSLEADNEKLFF
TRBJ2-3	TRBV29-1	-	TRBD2	TGCAGCGTCGGGACTAGCGGGAGCACAGATACGCAGTATTTT	CSVGTSGSTDTQYF
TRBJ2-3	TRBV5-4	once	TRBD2	TGTGCCAGCAGCTTGCCGCGGGGGGCCACAGATACGCAGTATTTT	CASSLPRGATDTQYF
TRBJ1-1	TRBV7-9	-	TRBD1	TGTTCCAGCAGCTTAAGACAGGGCGGAGGGAACACTGAAGCTTTCTTT	CSSSLRQGGGNTEAFF
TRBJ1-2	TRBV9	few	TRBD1	TGTGCCAGCAGCTTCGGACAGGGGAGCGGCTACACCTTC	CASSFGQGSGYTF
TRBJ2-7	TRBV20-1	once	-	TGCAGTGCTAGAAATCTCTACGAGCAGTACTTC	CSARNLYEQYF
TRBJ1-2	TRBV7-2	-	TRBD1	TGTGCCAGCAGCTTAGCGTTCGGCAGGGGGCCCGATGGCTACACCTTC	CASSLAFGRGPDGYTF
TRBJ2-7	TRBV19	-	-	TGTGCCACACAAAACAGGATCCACGAGCAGTACTTC	CATQNRIHEQYF
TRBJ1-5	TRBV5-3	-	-	TGTGCCAGAAGCTTAGCCTGGGCACAAATCTATAGCAATCAGCCCCAGCATTTT	CARSLAWAQIYSNQPQHF
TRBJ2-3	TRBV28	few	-	TGTGCCAGCCGCGGGAGCACAGATACGCAGTATTTT	CASRGSTDTQYF
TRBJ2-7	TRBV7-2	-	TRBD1	TGTGCCGGCAGCTCCCCGGGACAGGGGACCTACGAGCAGTACTTC	CAGSSPGQGTYEQYF
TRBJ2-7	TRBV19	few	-	TGTGCCAGTAGTATAAGGACAGACATCTACGAGCAGTACTTC	CASSIRTDIYEQYF
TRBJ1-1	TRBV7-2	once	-	TGTGCCAGCAGCTTAGGGTCAGGGCCCGAGCAGAACACTGAAGCTTTCTTT	CASSLGSGPEQNTEAFF
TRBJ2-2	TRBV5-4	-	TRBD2	TGTGCCAGCAGCCCAGTCGGGGCGGGGGGAGAGGCCGGGGAGCTGTTTTTT	CASSPVGAGGEAGELFF
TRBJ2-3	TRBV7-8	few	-	TGTGCCAGCAGCGCACTAGGTAGAGGAGATACGCAGTATTTT	CASSALGRGDTQYF